The next 3 T cell receptor beta chains were all read from a single sample in a study of ipilimumab plus nivolumab after autologous stem cell transplantation. Some clones are missing from TCRdb's copy, which holds only in-frame ones; the method was immunoSEQ multiplex PCR. The top ten hold 0.88% of the sample, which has some 46,000 clones, roughly 88% seen once. Material: PBMCs, obtained in a trial of ipilimumab plus nivolumab as post-transplant consolidation. Source of these receptors: a male donor with multiple myeloma.

By sample share, this clone is medium-sized. The V and J genes are TRBV5-6 and TRBJ1-5, with D unresolved. V was shortened by 1 base and J by 1 base, with 12 bases between the two germline ends. From germline, CDR1 is SGHDT and CDR2 YYEEEE. The CDR3 contains 16 residues. The CDR3 loop reads CASSLNAIRSNQPQHF. The CDR3 coding sequence is TGTGCCAGCAGCTTGAACGCCATCAGGAGCAATCAGCCCCAGCATTTT.

This chain uses TRBV7-2 with TRBJ1-1, with TRBD1 matching over 8 bases. Germline loops: CDR1 SGHTA, CDR2 FQGNSA. V trimming: 5 bases; J trimming: 5 bases; junction bases outside the gene matches: 4. CDR3 length: 13 amino acids. CDR3 residues: CASSRNRGTEAFF. The CDR3 DNA reads as TGTGCCAGCAGCAGAAACAGGGGGACTGAAGCTTTCTTT.

The CDR3 DNA is TGCGCCAGCAGCGCAGCTAGCGGGGGGGCCGTCAGCACAGATACGCAGTATTTT. It encodes CASSAASGGAVSTDTQYF. The rearrangement joins TRBV5-1 to TRBJ2-3, with TRBD2 identical over 12 bases. Trimming cost V 4 bases and J 0 bases; bases outside gene matches: 9. Germline V gene sequence: CDR1 SGHRS, CDR2 YFSETQ. This CDR3 region has 18 residues.